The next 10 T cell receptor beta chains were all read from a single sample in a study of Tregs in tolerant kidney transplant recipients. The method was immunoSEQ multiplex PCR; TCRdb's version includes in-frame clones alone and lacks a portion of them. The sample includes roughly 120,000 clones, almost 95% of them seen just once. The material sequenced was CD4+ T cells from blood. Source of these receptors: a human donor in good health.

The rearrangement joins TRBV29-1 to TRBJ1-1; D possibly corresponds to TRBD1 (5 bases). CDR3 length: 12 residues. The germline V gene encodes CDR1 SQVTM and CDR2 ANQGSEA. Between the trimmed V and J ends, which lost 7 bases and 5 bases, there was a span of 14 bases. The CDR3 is CSAGTWETEAFF. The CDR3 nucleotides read TGCAGCGCCGGGACTTGGGAGACTGAAGCTTTCTTT.

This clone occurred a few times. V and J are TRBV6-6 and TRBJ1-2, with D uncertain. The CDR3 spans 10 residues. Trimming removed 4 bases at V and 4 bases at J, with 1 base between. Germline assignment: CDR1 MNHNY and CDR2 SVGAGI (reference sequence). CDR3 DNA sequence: TGTGCCAGCAGTTCCTATGGCTACACCTTC. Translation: CASSSYGYTF.

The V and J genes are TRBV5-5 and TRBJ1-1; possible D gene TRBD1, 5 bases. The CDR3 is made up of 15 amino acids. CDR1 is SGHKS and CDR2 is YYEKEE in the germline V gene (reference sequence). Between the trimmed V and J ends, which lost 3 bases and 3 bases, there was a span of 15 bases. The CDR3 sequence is CASSSVTGDHTEAFF. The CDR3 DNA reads TGTGCCAGCAGCTCGGTAACAGGAGACCACACTGAAGCTTTCTTT.

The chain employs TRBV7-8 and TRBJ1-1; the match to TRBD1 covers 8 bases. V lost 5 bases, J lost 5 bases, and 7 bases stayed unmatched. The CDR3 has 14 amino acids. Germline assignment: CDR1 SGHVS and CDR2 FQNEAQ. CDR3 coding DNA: TGTGCCAGCAGCCAAGGACAGGGAGGGACTGAAGCTTTCTTT. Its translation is CASSQGQGGTEAFF.

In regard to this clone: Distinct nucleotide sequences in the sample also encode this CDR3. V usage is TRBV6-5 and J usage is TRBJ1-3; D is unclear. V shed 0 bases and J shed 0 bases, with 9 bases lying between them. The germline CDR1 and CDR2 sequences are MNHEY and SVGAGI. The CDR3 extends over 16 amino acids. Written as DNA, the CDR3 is TGTGCCAGCAGTTACTCGGGCAGTCACTCTGGAAACACCATATATTTT. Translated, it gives CASSYSGSHSGNTIYF.

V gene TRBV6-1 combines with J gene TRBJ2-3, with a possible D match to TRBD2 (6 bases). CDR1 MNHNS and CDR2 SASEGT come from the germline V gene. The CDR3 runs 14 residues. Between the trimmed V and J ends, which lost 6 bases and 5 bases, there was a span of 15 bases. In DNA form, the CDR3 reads TGTGCCAGCAGGGAGGGTATTATAGGAGATACGCAGTATTTT. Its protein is CASREGIIGDTQYF.

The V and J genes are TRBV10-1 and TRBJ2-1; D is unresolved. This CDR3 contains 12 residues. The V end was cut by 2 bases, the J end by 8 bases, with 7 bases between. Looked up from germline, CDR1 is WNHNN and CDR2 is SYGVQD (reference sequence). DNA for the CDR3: TGCGCCAGCAGTGAGACTAAAGATGAGCAGTTCTTC. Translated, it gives CASSETKDEQFF.

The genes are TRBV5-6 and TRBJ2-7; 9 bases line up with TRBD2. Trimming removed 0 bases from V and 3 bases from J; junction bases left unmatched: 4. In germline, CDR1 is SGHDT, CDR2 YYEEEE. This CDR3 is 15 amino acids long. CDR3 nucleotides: TGTGCCAGCAGCTTGGGAATAGCGGGGGACTACGAGCAGTACTTC. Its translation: CASSLGIAGDYEQYF.

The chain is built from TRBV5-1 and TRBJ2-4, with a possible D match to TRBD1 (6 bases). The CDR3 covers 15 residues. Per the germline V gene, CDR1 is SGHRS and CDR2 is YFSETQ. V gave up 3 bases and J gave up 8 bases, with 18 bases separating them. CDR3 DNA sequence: TGCGCCAGCAGCTCGCCTCAGGGGCAGAAAGACATTCAGTACTTC. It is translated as CASSSPQGQKDIQYF.

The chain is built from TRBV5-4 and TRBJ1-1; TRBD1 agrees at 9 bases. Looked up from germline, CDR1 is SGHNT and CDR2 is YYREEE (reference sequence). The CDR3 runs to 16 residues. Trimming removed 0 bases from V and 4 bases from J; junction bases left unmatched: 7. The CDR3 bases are TGTGCCAGCAGCTTGGCAAACAGGGGGCAGGGCACTGAAGCTTTCTTT. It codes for CASSLANRGQGTEAFF.